This record concerns one T cell receptor (beta chain) sequence. This CDR3 is 12 amino acids long. In germline, CDR1 is LNHDA, CDR2 SQIVND (reference sequence). V was cut by 5 bases and J by 7 bases, with 9 bases left in between. TCRdb keeps only in-frame clones here, not all; method: immunoSEQ multiplex PCR. Here the sample spans 90,000 to 120,000 clones, 90% being singletons. These data belong to a study of OX40 agonist ivuxolimab in advanced cancers. Whole-study context: Cohort: 80% to 85% men, mean age 60, aged about 20 to 79.

The receptor comes from an adult with an advanced solid tumor such as melanoma, head and neck, liver or kidney cancer. The chain uses TRBV19 and TRBJ1-5, with D maybe TRBD1 (5 bases). The input for sequencing was CD4+ or CD8+ T cells sorted from blood, taken in a trial of the OX40 agonist ivuxolimab. The DNA for the CDR3 is TGTGCCAGTAGTGTCCGGGACCAGCCCCAGCATTTT. This translates into CASSVRDQPQHF.